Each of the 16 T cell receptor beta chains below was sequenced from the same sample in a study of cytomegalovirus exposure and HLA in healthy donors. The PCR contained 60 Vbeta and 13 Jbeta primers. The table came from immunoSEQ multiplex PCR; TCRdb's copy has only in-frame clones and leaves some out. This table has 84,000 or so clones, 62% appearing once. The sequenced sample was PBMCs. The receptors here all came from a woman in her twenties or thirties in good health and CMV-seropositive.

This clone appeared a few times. CDR3 in DNA: TGTGCCAGCAGTGAAGCGGCAGGGGGACCTGGAAACACCATATATTTT. This encodes CASSEAAGGPGNTIYF. The V call is TRBV2, the J call TRBJ1-3; 7 positions agree with TRBD1. The CDR3 covers 16 residues. The trim removed 0 bases at V and 2 bases at J, leaving 4 bases unmatched. Germline V gene data show CDR1 as SNHLY and CDR2 as FYNNEI.

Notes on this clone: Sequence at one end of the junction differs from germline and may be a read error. CDR3 residues: CSSSLELYGYTF. In DNA, the CDR3 is TGTTCCAGCAGCTTAGAGCTTTATGGCTACACCTTC. The V and J genes are TRBV7-9 and TRBJ1-2; unclear D gene. Germline V lookup: CDR1 SEHNR, CDR2 FQNEAQ (reference sequence). This CDR3 comprises 12 residues.

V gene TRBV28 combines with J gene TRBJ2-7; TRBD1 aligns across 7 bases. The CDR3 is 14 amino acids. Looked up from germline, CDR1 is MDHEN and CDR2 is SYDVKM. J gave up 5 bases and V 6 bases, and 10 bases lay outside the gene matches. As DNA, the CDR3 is TGTGCCAGCAGGCCAACGACAGGGTCCCACGAGCAGTACTTC. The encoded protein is CASRPTTGSHEQYF. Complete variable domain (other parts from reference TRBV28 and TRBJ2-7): DVKVTQSSRYLVKRTGEKVFLECVQDMDHENMFWYRQDPGLGLRLIYFSYDVKMKEKGDIPEGYSVSREKKERFSLILESASTNQTSMYLCASRPTTGSHEQYFGPGTRLTVT.

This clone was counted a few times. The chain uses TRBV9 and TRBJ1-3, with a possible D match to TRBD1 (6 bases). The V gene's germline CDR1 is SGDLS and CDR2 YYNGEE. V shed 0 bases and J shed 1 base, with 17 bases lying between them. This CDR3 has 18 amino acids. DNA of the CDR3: TGTGCCAGCAGCGTAGCTACGACAGGCGATCTTTCTGGAAACACCATATATTTT. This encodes CASSVATTGDLSGNTIYF.

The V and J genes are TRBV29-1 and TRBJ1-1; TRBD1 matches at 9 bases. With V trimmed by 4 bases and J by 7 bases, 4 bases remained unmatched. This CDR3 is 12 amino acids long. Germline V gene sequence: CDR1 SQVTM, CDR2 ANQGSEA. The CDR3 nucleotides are TGCAGCGTTGGGACAGGGGAGGGTGAAGCTTTCTTT. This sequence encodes CSVGTGEGEAFF.

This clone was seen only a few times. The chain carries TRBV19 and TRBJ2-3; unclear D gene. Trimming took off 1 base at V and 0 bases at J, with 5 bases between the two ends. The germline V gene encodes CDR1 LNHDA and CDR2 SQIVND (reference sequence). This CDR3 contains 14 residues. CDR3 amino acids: CASSIGHSTDTQYF. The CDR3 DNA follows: TGTGCCAGTAGTATAGGGCACAGCACAGATACGCAGTATTTT. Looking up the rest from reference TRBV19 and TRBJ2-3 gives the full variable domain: DGGITQSPKYLFRKEGQNVTLSCEQNLNHDAMYWYRQDPGQGLRLIYYSQIVNDFQKGDIAEGYSVSREKKESFPLTVTSAQKNPTAFYLCASSIGHSTDTQYFGPGTRLTVL.

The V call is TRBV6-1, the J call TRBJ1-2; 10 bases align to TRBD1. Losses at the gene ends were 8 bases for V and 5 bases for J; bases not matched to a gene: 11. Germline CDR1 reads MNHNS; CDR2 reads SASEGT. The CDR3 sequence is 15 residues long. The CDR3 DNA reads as TGTGCCAGCGCGGGACAGGGGTTTATAGGGTATGGCTACACCTTC. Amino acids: CASAGQGFIGYGYTF.

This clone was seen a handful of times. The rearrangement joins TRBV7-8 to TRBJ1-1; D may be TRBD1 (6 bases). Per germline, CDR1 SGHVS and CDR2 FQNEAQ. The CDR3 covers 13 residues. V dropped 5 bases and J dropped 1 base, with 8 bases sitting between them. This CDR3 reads CASSQQGNTEAFF. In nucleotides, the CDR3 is TGTGCCAGCAGCCAACAGGGGAACACTGAAGCTTTCTTT.

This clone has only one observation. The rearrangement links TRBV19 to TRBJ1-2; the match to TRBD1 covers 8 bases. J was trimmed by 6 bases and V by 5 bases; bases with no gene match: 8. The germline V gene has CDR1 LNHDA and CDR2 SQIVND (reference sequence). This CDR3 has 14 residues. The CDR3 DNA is TGTGCCAGTAGTGCCCAGGGGGCGCTGGATGGCTACACCTTC. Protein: CASSAQGALDGYTF.

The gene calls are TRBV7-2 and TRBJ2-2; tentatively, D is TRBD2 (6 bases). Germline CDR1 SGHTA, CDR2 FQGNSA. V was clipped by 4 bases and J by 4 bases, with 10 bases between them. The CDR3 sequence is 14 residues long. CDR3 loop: CASSWRGTTGELFF. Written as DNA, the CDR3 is TGTGCCAGCAGCTGGCGGGGCACCACCGGGGAGCTGTTTTTT.

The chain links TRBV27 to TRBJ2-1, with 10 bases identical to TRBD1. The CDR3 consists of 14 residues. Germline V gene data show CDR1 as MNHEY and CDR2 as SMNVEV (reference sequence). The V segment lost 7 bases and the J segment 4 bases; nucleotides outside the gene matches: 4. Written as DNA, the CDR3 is TGTGCCAGCACTCCGGGACAGGGGTACAATGAGCAGTTCTTC. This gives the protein CASTPGQGYNEQFF.

The CDR3 protein is CASSLDPVIEQYF. CDR3 nucleotide sequence: TGCGCCAGCAGCTTGGATCCGGTTATCGAGCAGTACTTC. The V and J genes are TRBV5-1 and TRBJ2-7; D remains ambiguous. CDR1 is SGHRS, CDR2 YFSETQ, per germline. The CDR3 sequence is 13 residues long. The V end lost 0 bases, the J end lost 6 bases, and 10 bases lay between the germline ends.

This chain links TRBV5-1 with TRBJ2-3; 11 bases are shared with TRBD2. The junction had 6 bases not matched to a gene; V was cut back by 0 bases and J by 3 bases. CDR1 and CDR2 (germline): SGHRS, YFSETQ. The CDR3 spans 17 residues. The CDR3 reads CASSLDLSGGETDTQYF. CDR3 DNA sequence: TGCGCCAGCAGCTTGGACCTTAGCGGGGGGGAGACAGATACGCAGTATTTT.

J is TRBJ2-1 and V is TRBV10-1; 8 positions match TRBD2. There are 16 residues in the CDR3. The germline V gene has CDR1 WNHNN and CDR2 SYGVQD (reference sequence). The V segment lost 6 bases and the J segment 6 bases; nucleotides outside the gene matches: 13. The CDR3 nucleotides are TGCGCCAGCAGGGAGCCTGGGAGCGGGGGCATCAATGAGCAGTTCTTC. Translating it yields CASREPGSGGINEQFF.

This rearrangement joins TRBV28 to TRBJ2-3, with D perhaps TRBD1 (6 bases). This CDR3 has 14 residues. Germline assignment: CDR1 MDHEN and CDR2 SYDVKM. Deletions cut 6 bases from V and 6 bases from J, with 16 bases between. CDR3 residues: CASSGTQDGDTQYF. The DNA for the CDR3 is TGTGCCAGCAGCGGGACACAGGACGGGGATACGCAGTATTTT.

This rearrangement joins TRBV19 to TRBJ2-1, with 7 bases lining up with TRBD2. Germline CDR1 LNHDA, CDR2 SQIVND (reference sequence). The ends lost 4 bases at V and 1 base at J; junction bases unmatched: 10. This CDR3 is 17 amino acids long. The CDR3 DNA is TGTGCCAGTAGTACCCCTGGGATAGCGGGTTCCTACAATGAGCAGTTCTTC. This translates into CASSTPGIAGSYNEQFF.